This T cell receptor (beta chain) was sequenced in a study of blood T cells in healthy people across ages. Alongside a J-beta primer mix, a sample-barcoded 5' primer served in a second PCR lasting roughly 6 to 11 cycles. Every cDNA molecule bore a tag from a template-switch adaptor containing 12 random nucleotides. A single record per CDR3 protein comes from TCRdb applying MiXCR to the 5' RACE reads. The sample includes over 1.5 million distinct CDR3 sequences, roughly 50% of them seen just once. The CDR3 spans 14 residues. Germline V lookup: CDR1 SGHVS, CDR2 FNYEAQ. Between the trimmed V and J ends, which lost 5 bases and 3 bases, there was a span of 14 bases.

The sample taken for sequencing was blood. V is TRBV7-6 and J is TRBJ2-7; no clear D. The sequence derives from a woman aged 40 to 55 in good health. The chain's CDR3 is CASSPRIGIYEQYF. Here the CDR3 DNA reads TGTGCCAGCAGCCCTCGAATAGGGATCTACGAGCAGTACTTC.